This record looks at one TCR beta chain sequence and its context. This entry belongs to a study of blood T cell repertoires in COVID-19. Study as a whole: Acute and convalescent COVID-19 specimens originated in the United States, Italy and Spain. PBMCs, B-cell-depleted T cells, or T cells provided the cDNA or gDNA that made up the material.

Original analysis: Researchers report that nucleated cell counts were estimated from reference gene primer amplification. The table came from immunoSEQ multiplex PCR; TCRdb's copy has only in-frame clones and leaves some out. The DNA was the basis for D and trimming; V, J and clone size are from that table. The data hold roughly 330,000 clones, with 86% observed a single time. This TCR was sampled from a woman in her 50s with acute or convalescent COVID-19. Specimen: peripheral blood.

The CDR3 loop is CASSAGTEDNEKLFF. CDR3 DNA sequence: TGTGCCAGCAGCGCCGGGACAGAAGATAATGAAAAACTGTTTTTT. This chain connects TRBV9 to TRBJ1-4; 7 bases are shared with TRBD1. CDR1 SGDLS and CDR2 YYNGEE come from the germline V gene. CDR3 length: 15 residues. V shed 3 bases, J shed 4 bases, and the junction held 6 bases outside the gene matches.